These 11 T cell receptor beta chains were all obtained from the same sample, sequenced in a study of blood T cell repertoires in COVID-19. Generated by immunoSEQ multiplex PCR, the TCRdb table keeps only in-frame clones and is missing some. The sample includes about 320,000 clones, about nine tenths of them seen just once. Sequenced input: PBMCs or T cells enriched from blood (not recorded which). The receptor set was obtained from a woman aged 18 to 35 who had recovered from COVID-19.

The chain is built from TRBV7-9 and TRBJ1-4, with 11 bases matching TRBD1. Germline values: CDR1 SEHNR, CDR2 FQNEAQ (reference sequence). This CDR3 region has 14 residues. Trimming removed 5 bases from V and 7 bases from J; junction bases left unmatched: 3. CDR3 sequence reads: CASSPGQGAEKLFF. The CDR3 nucleotides read TGTGCCAGCAGCCCAGGACAGGGGGCTGAAAAACTGTTTTTT.

The rearrangement uses TRBV29-1 and TRBJ2-1; TRBD2 matches 14 bases. The germline V gene encodes CDR1 SQVTM and CDR2 ANQGSEA. This CDR3 has 14 residues. Unmatched junction bases numbered 4, after V lost 6 bases and J lost 6 bases. CDR3 in amino acids: CSVSGTSGSNEQFF. CDR3 DNA: TGCAGCGTATCCGGGACTAGCGGGAGCAATGAGCAGTTCTTC.

The V and J genes are TRBV5-1 and TRBJ1-2; TRBD1 is a possible D gene (6 bases). The CDR3 has 14 residues. CDR1 and CDR2 from the germline V gene are SGHRS and YFSETQ. V was pared by 0 bases and J by 0 bases, with 6 bases between. The CDR3 protein is CASSLDRANYGYTF. For the CDR3, the DNA is TGCGCCAGCAGCTTGGACAGGGCTAACTATGGCTACACCTTC.

The chain couples TRBV2 to TRBJ1-6; D unresolved. Germline CDR1 SNHLY, CDR2 FYNNEI. Deletions cut 5 bases from V and 5 bases from J, with 13 bases between. The CDR3 contains 15 residues. This chain's CDR3 is CASSQEGGHNSPLHF. The DNA for the CDR3 is TGTGCCAGCAGTCAGGAGGGCGGGCATAATTCACCCCTCCACTTT.

This clone occurred a few times. DNA for the CDR3: TGCAGTGCTAGTATGGGGGCGTGGCAGTACTTC. Translated, it gives CSASMGAWQYF. V usage is TRBV20-1 and J usage is TRBJ2-7; a possible D gene is TRBD1 (6 bases). The CDR3 sequence is 11 residues long. The germline V gene has CDR1 DFQATT and CDR2 SNEGSKA (reference sequence). Trimming stripped 3 bases from V and 9 bases from J, with 12 bases between.

This clone was observed a handful of times. V is TRBV28 and J is TRBJ2-1, with 11 bases identical to TRBD2. Germline V lookup: CDR1 MDHEN, CDR2 SYDVKM. V trimming: 4 bases; J trimming: 2 bases; junction bases outside the gene matches: 7. The CDR3 contains 17 residues. The CDR3 DNA is TGTGCCAGCAGTTCTGGGGGACTAGCGGATACCTACAATGAGCAGTTCTTC. Its protein is CASSSGGLADTYNEQFF.

The rearrangement joins TRBV10-1 to TRBJ2-1, with D possibly being TRBD1 (5 bases). Germline V gives CDR1 WNHNN, CDR2 SYGVQD (reference sequence). The CDR3 has 16 residues. Trimming removed 3 bases from V and 2 bases from J, with 14 bases in between. The CDR3 DNA reads TGCGCCAGCAGTGACCAAAGACAGCGTACCTACAATGAGCAGTTCTTC. Residues: CASSDQRQRTYNEQFF.

The chain joins TRBV10-2 to TRBJ2-3; 11 positions match TRBD2. The CDR3 contains 14 residues. V trimming: 9 bases; J trimming: 6 bases; junction bases outside the gene matches: 8. Germline CDR1 and CDR2: WSHSY and SAAADI. CDR3: CASQLAGAGDTQYF. In DNA, the CDR3 is TGCGCCAGTCAACTAGCGGGAGCCGGCGATACGCAGTATTTT.

V usage is TRBV6-1 and J usage is TRBJ2-2, with 8 positions matching TRBD2. V was pared by 4 bases and J by 3 bases, with 10 bases of the junction left unmatched. The CDR3 is 17 residues long. The germline V gene encodes CDR1 MNHNS and CDR2 SASEGT. The CDR3 here is CASSGRASGSYTGELFF. The CDR3 DNA sequence: TGTGCCAGCAGTGGCCGCGCCAGCGGGAGTTACACCGGGGAGCTGTTTTTT.

This clone was found a few times. The CDR3 is CASRESGSLHF. The CDR3 DNA reads TGTGCCAGCAGGGAGAGCGGCTCCCTCCACTTT. V and J are TRBV2 and TRBJ1-6; the D is unclear. This CDR3 has 11 amino acids. The germline V and J ends were trimmed by 6 bases and 14 bases, with 11 bases remaining between them. From germline, CDR1 is SNHLY and CDR2 FYNNEI.

V is TRBV19 and J is TRBJ1-5, with a weak D call TRBD1 (6 bases). Trimming pared 3 bases from V and 2 bases from J, leaving 11 bases between. The CDR3 runs to 15 residues. The germline V gene has CDR1 LNHDA and CDR2 SQIVND (reference sequence). The CDR3 DNA is TGTGCCAGTAGTATTTGGGGGGGCGGCAATCAGCCCCAGCATTTT. Protein: CASSIWGGGNQPQHF.